This entry is about one TCR beta chain. In the study's own analysis: Amplification of reference gene primers was used by the study to estimate nucleated cell counts. Only in-frame clones appear in the TCRdb table, and some are missing; sequencing was by immunoSEQ multiplex PCR. V, J and clone size reflect that table, while D and trimming were determined from the DNA. The sample has roughly 94,000 clones, roughly 88% seen once; the top ten hold 20% to 25%. The entry originates in a study of blood T cell repertoires in COVID-19. About the research overall: Acute and convalescent COVID-19 samples came from the United States, Italy and Spain. Sources were T cells, B-cell-depleted T cells, or PBMCs; the material itself was cDNA or gDNA.

Trimming cost V 0 bases and J 1 base; bases outside gene matches: 12. The CDR3 has 19 amino acids. Germline assignment: CDR1 SNHLY and CDR2 FYNNEI. Sequenced sample: peripheral blood. The TCR sequence derives from a man in his 60s with acute or convalescent COVID-19. The rearrangement joins TRBV2 to TRBJ2-5; 9 bases match TRBD1. This chain's CDR3 is CASSEAPGTGIISQETQYF. The DNA of the CDR3 is TGTGCCAGCAGTGAAGCGCCAGGGACAGGGATAATATCCCAAGAGACCCAGTACTTC.